A single T cell receptor (beta chain) is shown here with its context. The antigen remains undetermined. These data come from a study of OX40 agonist ivuxolimab in advanced cancers. Whole-study results and caveats: Those patients achieving a partial response at 0.1-3.0 mg/kg showed among the lowest clonal expansion.

This CDR3 spans 13 amino acids. V was clipped by 1 base and J by 4 bases, with 7 bases between them. CDR1 and CDR2 from the germline V gene are KGHSH and LQKENI. TCRdb's table, derived via immunoSEQ multiplex PCR, lists solely in-frame clones and lacks some. Here the sample spans tens of thousands of clones, about 92% being singletons. The chain combines TRBV18 with TRBJ1-1, with unresolved D. The source of this sequence is an adult with an advanced solid tumor such as melanoma, head and neck, liver or kidney cancer. Source: CD4+ or CD8+ T cells sorted from blood, taken in a trial of the OX40 agonist ivuxolimab. This CDR3 reads CASSPQESTEAFF. As DNA, the CDR3 is TGTGCCAGCTCACCACAGGAGAGCACTGAAGCTTTCTTT.